Listed below are T cell receptor beta chains from one sample, sequenced in a study of shared clonotypes between healthy human individuals. TCRdb's copy holds only in-frame clones and misses some; the assay was immunoSEQ multiplex PCR. The table includes some 790,000 clones, just under 75% detected once. Sequencing used memory CD4+ T cells sorted from blood. These receptors were collected from a woman in her 30s in good health. Each CDR3 is given with its conserved first and last residue. D genes are given only for firm matches. Clone sizes are given selectively: once, few, many, or a class where the clone is expanded.

>-|TRBJ2-2|TRBV7-9|-
CASSRQSGELFF
TGTGCCAGCAGCAGGCAGTCCGGGGAGCTGTTTTTT
>-|TRBJ2-5|TRBV11-2|-
CASSLVVGLLQETQYF
TGTGCCAGCAGCTTAGTTGTCGGACTCTTACAAGAGACCCAGTACTTC
>many|TRBJ1-2|TRBV9|-
CASSPLSHSPGTRKVDYGYTF
TGTGCCAGCAGTCCCCTCAGCCACAGTCCCGGGACACGGAAGGTAGACTATGGCTACACCTTC
>-|TRBJ1-4|TRBV4-1|TRBD1
CASSRTGTGGATNEKLFF
TGCGCCAGCAGCCGAACCGGGACAGGGGGGGCAACTAATGAAAAACTGTTTTTT
>-|TRBJ2-3|TRBV27|TRBD2
CASSLFVTSGSRDTQYF
TGTGCCAGCAGTTTATTTGTCACTAGCGGGAGTAGAGATACGCAGTATTTT
>-|TRBJ2-3|TRBV19|-
CASSIGGSSDTQYF
TGTGCCAGTAGTATAGGGGGTTCATCAGATACGCAGTATTTT
>-|TRBJ1-2|TRBV20-1|-
CSAFRYGYTF
TGCAGTGCCTTTCGCTATGGCTACACCTTC
>-|TRBJ1-2|TRBV28|-
CASRAPLRGYTF
TGTGCCAGCAGAGCCCCTCTACGTGGCTACACCTTC
>-|TRBJ1-2|TRBV28|-
CASSTRQTGYTF
TGTGCCAGCAGCACAAGACAGACGGGCTACACCTTC
>-|TRBJ1-2|TRBV19|-
CASSPGSVYGYTF
TGTGCCAGTAGTCCAGGGTCGGTCTATGGCTACACCTTC
>many|TRBJ1-5|TRBV10-3|TRBD1
CAIRQGEEQPQHF
TGTGCCATTCGACAGGGAGAAGAACAGCCCCAGCATTTT
>once|TRBJ1-3|TRBV9|-
CASSLGNTIYF
TGTGCCAGCAGCCTTGGAAACACCATATATTTT
>-|TRBJ1-6|TRBV30|TRBD1
CAWQGESYNSPLHF
TGTGCCTGGCAGGGGGAGTCCTATAATTCACCCCTCCACTTT
>-|TRBJ2-1|TRBV19|-
CASTPAGTYNEQFF
TGTGCCAGTACCCCGGCGGGAACCTACAATGAGCAGTTCTTC
>-|TRBJ2-3|TRBV11-3|-
CASSLAGSAGDTQYF
TGTGCCAGCAGCTTAGCTGGCAGCGCGGGGGATACGCAGTATTTT
>-|TRBJ2-1|TRBV11-2|-
CASSPRQSGNEQFF
TGTGCCAGCAGCCCTAGACAGAGCGGCAATGAGCAGTTCTTC
>-|TRBJ2-2|TRBV9|-
CASSVATGVPRTGELFF
TGTGCCAGCAGCGTAGCTACGGGGGTCCCTCGGACCGGGGAGCTGTTTTTT
>once|TRBJ2-1|TRBV5-1|-
CASSLVVRGIDNEQFF
TGCGCCAGCAGCTTGGTGGTCCGGGGAATTGACAATGAGCAGTTCTTC
>-|TRBJ1-1|TRBV6-1|-
CASSSGTWDTEAFF
TGTGCCAGCAGTAGCGGGACTTGGGACACTGAAGCTTTCTTT
>once|TRBJ2-3|TRBV5-1|-
CASSEGGTDTQYF
TGCGCCAGCAGCGAAGGGGGAACAGATACGCAGTATTTT
>few|TRBJ2-3|TRBV28|-
CATTTASAASTDTQYF
TGTGCCACTACGACCGCAAGCGCCGCAAGCACAGATACGCAGTATTTT
>-|TRBJ2-2|TRBV19|TRBD2
CASSMGPSGGIGELFF
TGTGCCAGTAGTATGGGGCCTAGCGGCGGGATCGGGGAGCTGTTTTTT
>-|TRBJ2-1|TRBV12-1|-
CASSFCGEVGWGLF
TGTGCCAGCAGCTTTTGTGGCGAAGTGGGCTGGGGTCTCTTC
>-|TRBJ2-5|TRBV5-1|TRBD1
CASSRGTGASRETQYF
TGCGCCAGCAGCCGCGGGACAGGGGCTTCTAGAGAGACCCAGTACTTC
>-|TRBJ1-5|TRBV18|-
CASSPQGNQPQHF
TGTGCCAGCTCACCACAGGGCAATCAGCCCCAGCATTTT
>-|TRBJ2-1|TRBV5-1|-
CASSLSSGAYNEQFF
TGCGCCAGCAGCTTGTCTTCAGGGGCGTACAATGAGCAGTTCTTC
>-|TRBJ2-7|TRBV10-1|TRBD2
CASGFSGTPYEQYF
TGCGCCAGCGGATTTAGCGGGACCCCCTACGAGCAGTACTTC
>-|TRBJ2-7|TRBV10-2|-
CASTIAPGDYEQYF
TGCGCCAGCACCATAGCGCCGGGGGACTACGAGCAGTACTTC